There are a few counts of the clone carrying this T cell receptor (beta chain). Original data processing: Amplifying reference gene primers gave estimates of nucleated cell counts. The table came from immunoSEQ multiplex PCR; TCRdb's copy has only in-frame clones and leaves some out. That table is the source of V, J and clone size, and D and trimming were worked out from the DNA. Here the sample spans 250,000 to 350,000 clones, approximately 84% being singletons. The data were obtained in a study of blood T cell repertoires in COVID-19. For the study at large: Spain, Italy and the United States supplied samples that represented acute and convalescent COVID-19.

The receptor comes from a human donor with COVID-19, enrolled during active disease. The donor label of this sample is uncertain. Material: peripheral blood.

The CDR3 sequence is CASSQGGGYSGSNEQFF. The CDR3 DNA reads as TGCGCCAGCAGCCAAGGGGGGGGGTACAGCGGGAGTAATGAGCAGTTCTTC. V and J are TRBV4-3 and TRBJ2-1; TRBD2 aligns across 8 bases. Germline V gene data show CDR1 as LGHNA and CDR2 as YSLEER. This CDR3 comprises 17 residues. Trimming took 1 base from V and 7 from J; bases not matched to a gene: 12.